This T cell receptor beta chain appears in the sequencing data of a study of shared clonotypes between healthy human individuals. This clone was seen a single time. Germline V gives CDR1 LNHDA, CDR2 SQIVND (reference sequence). There are 14 residues in the CDR3. J was trimmed by 7 bases and V by 9 bases; bases with no gene match: 12. The table came from immunoSEQ multiplex PCR; TCRdb's copy has only in-frame clones and leaves some out. The sample carries 2,100,000 or so clones, 95% recorded once. This TCR derives from a young man in good health. This sequence joins TRBV19 and TRBJ1-5, with 7 positions matching TRBD1. Sequencing used naive CD4+ T cells sorted from blood. Subset described: CD45RA+ positively selected. In nucleotides, the CDR3 is TGTGCCAGCCGCCGACAGGGAGGGGAACAGCCCCAGCATTTT. Translation gives CASRRQGGEQPQHF. Full variable domain (remainder filled in from reference TRBV19 and TRBJ1-5): DGGITQSPKYLFRKEGQNVTLSCEQNLNHDAMYWYRQDPGQGLRLIYYSQIVNDFQKGDIAEGYSVSREKKESFPLTVTSAQKNPTAFYLCASRRQGGEQPQHFGDGTRLSIL.